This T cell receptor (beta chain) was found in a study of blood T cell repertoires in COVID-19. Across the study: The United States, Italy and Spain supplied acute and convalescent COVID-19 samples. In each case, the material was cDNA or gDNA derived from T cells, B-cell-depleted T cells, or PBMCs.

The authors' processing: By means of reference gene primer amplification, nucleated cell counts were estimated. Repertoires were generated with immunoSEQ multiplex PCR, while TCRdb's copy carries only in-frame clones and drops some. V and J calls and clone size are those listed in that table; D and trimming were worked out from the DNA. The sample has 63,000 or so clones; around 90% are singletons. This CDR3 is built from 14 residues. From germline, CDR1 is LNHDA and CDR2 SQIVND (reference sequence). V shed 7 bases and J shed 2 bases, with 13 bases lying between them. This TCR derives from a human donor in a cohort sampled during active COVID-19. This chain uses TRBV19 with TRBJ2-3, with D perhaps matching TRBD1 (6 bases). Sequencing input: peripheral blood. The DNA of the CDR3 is TGTGCCAGTAAGTCAGGGGCAGACACAGATACGCAGTATTTT. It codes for CASKSGADTDTQYF.